This T cell receptor beta chain is drawn from a study of blood T cell repertoires in COVID-19. Study details: The United States, Italy and Spain provided the acute and convalescent COVID-19 samples. T cells, B-cell-depleted T cells, or PBMCs supplied cDNA or gDNA.

The CDR3 extends over 14 amino acids. Trimming pared 3 bases from V and 2 bases from J, leaving 8 bases between. Per the germline V gene, CDR1 is MDHEN and CDR2 is SYDVKM. Per the authors' pipeline: Counts of nucleated cells, estimated from reference gene primer amplification, were obtained. Profiling relied on immunoSEQ multiplex PCR, and the TCRdb table lists in-frame clones only, not all of them. V and J calls and clone size follow that table, whereas D and trimming were derived from the DNA. This table has around 77,000 clones, 90% appearing once. The sequenced sample consisted of peripheral blood. The V call is TRBV28, the J call TRBJ2-1; D call uncertain. This sequence originates from a woman older than 75 with active or convalescent COVID-19. The DNA for the CDR3 is TGTGCCAGCAGTTTGGCCAAACCCTACAATGAGCAGTTCTTC. This codes for CASSLAKPYNEQFF.